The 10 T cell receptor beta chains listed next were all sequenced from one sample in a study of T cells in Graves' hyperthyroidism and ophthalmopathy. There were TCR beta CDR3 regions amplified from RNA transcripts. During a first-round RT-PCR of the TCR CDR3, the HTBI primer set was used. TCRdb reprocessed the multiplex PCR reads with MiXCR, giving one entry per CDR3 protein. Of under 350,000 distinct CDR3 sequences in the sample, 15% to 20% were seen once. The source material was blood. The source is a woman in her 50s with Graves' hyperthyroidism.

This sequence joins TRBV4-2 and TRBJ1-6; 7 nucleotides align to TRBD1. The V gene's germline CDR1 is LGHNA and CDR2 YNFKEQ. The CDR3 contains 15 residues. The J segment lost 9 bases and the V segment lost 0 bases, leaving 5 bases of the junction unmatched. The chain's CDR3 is CASSQDRQGVSPLHF. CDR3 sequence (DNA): TGTGCCAGCAGCCAAGATCGACAGGGTGTTTCACCCCTCCACTTT.

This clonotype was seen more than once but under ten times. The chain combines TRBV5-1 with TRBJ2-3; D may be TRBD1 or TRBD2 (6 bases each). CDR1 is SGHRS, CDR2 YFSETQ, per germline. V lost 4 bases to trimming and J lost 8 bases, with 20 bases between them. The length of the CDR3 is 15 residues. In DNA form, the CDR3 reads TGCGCCAGCAGCACCGGAGGGGGGCTAGGAGGTACGCAGTATTTT. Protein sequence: CASSTGGGLGGTQYF.

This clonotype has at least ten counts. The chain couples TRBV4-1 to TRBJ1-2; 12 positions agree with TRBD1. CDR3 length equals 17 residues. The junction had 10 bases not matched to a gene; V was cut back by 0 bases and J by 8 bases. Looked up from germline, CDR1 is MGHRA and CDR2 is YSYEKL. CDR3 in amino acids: CASSQDLGTGGAGGYTF. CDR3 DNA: TGCGCCAGCAGCCAAGATCTGGGGACAGGGGGCGCGGGGGGCTACACCTTC.

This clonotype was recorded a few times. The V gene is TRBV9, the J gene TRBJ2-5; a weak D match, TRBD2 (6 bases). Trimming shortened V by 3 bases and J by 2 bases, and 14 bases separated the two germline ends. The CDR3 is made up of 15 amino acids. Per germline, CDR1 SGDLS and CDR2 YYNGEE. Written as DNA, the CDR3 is TGTGCCAGCAGCGCCTATAGCGGACCTCAAGAGACCCAGTACTTC. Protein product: CASSAYSGPQETQYF.

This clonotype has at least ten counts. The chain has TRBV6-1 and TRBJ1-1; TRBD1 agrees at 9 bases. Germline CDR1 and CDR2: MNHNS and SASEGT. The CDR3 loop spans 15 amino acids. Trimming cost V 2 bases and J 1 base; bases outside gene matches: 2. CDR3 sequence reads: CASSEPGQGNTEAFF. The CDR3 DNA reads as TGTGCCAGCAGTGAACCGGGACAGGGGAACACTGAAGCTTTCTTT.

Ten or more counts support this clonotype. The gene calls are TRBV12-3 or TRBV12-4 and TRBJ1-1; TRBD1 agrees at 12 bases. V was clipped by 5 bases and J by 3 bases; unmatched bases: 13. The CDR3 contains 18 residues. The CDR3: CASSLPGQGARVYTEAFF. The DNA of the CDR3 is TGTGCCAGCAGTCTGCCGGGACAGGGGGCGCGGGTCTACACTGAAGCTTTCTTT.

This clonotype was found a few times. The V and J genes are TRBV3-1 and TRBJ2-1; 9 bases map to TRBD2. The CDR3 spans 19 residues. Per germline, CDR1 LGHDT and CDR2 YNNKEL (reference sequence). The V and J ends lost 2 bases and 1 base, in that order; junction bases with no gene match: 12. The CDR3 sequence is CASSQKKRGALTSYNEQFF. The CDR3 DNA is TGTGCCAGCAGCCAAAAAAAGCGGGGGGCCTTGACATCCTACAATGAGCAGTTCTTC.

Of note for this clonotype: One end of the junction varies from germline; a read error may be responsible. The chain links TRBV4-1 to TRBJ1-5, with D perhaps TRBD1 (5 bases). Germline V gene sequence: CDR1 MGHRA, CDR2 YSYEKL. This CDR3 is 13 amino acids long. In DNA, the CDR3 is TGTGCCAGCAGCCAGGGACTTGATCAGCCCCAGCATTTT. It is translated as CASSQGLDQPQHF.

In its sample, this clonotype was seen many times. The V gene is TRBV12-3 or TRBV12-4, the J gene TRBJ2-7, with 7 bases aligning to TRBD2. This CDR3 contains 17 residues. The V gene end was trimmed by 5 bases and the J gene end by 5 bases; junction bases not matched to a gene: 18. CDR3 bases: TGTGCCAGCAGTCCTCCCCGCGGGGCGGGAGTTATCCACGAGCAGTACTTC. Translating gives CASSPPRGAGVIHEQYF.

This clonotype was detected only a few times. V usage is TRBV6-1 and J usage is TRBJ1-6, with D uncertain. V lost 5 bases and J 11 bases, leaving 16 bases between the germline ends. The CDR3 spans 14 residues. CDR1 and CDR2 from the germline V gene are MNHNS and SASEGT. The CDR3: CASSFREGRPPLHF. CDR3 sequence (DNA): TGTGCCAGCAGTTTCCGGGAAGGAAGACCACCCCTCCACTTT.